The 10 T cell receptor beta chains below come from one sample, sequenced in a study of control samples from healthy donors and cancer patients. Sequencing used immunoSEQ multiplex PCR; TCRdb keeps in-frame clones, though not all of them. The sample holds 100,000 to 150,000 clones; under 95% are singletons and the top ten take roughly 8.7%. The source material was blood. Source of these receptors: a man younger than 35 in good health.

V is TRBV24-1 and J is TRBJ2-1, with D possibly being TRBD2 (5 bases). V was shortened by 0 bases and J by 0 bases, with 14 bases between the two germline ends. The CDR3 extends over 18 amino acids. The germline V gene encodes CDR1 KGHDR and CDR2 SFDVKD. For the CDR3, the DNA is TGTGCCACCAGTGATTTGCCGGCTAGCTTCTACTCCTACAATGAGCAGTTCTTC. Translating gives CATSDLPASFYSYNEQFF.

This chain joins TRBV5-1 and TRBJ2-2, with TRBD2 identical over 10 bases. Trimming at V came to 3 bases and at J to 6 bases, leaving 17 bases not matched to a gene. This CDR3 has 19 residues. Germline V gene lookup returns CDR1 SGHRS and CDR2 YFSETQ. CDR3 nucleotides: TGCGCCAGCAGCTCGGCCAGACCGGTAGCGGGGGGAAGTGCCGGGGAGCTGTTTTTT. This translates into CASSSARPVAGGSAGELFF.

This chain links TRBV30 with TRBJ2-7, with 11 positions matching TRBD2. Germline loops: CDR1 GTSNPN, CDR2 SVGIG (reference sequence). The CDR3 runs to 13 residues. Losses at the gene ends were 8 bases for V and 9 bases for J; bases not matched to a gene: 12. In DNA form, the CDR3 reads TGTGCCCTCGGGATAGCGGGGGGGCCGGGGCAGTACTTC. Translated: CALGIAGGPGQYF.

V gene TRBV5-1 combines with J gene TRBJ1-1; 9 bases agree with TRBD1. The CDR3 consists of 13 residues. V lost 0 bases and J lost 10; bases outside the gene matches: 4. Germline CDR1 reads SGHRS; CDR2 reads YFSETQ. The CDR3 region has the DNA TGCGCCAGCAGCTTGGAGGTGACAGGGGGAGCTTTCTTT. The encoded protein is CASSLEVTGGAFF.

The chain is built from TRBV6-5 and TRBJ2-1, with 10 bases matching TRBD2. After removal of 6 bases from V and 6 bases from J, the junction contained 8 bases not matched to a gene. This CDR3 comprises 15 residues. Germline CDR1 MNHEY, CDR2 SVGAGI. CDR3 DNA: TGTGCCAGCAGAGCACAGCGGGGGGGCCTCAATGAGCAGTTCTTC. It is translated as CASRAQRGGLNEQFF.

The rearrangement links TRBV4-1 to TRBJ1-2; TRBD1 matches 9 bases. With 1 base clipped from V and 1 base from J, the junction kept 4 bases outside the gene matches. In germline, CDR1 is MGHRA, CDR2 YSYEKL. The CDR3 has 16 residues. CDR3 sequence: CASSQVTGGYNYGYTF. Written as DNA, the CDR3 is TGCGCCAGCAGCCAAGTGACAGGGGGTTATAACTATGGCTACACCTTC.

The chain carries TRBV19 and TRBJ1-5; D is uncertain. Germline V CDR1 and CDR2: LNHDA, SQIVND (reference sequence). The CDR3 extends over 14 amino acids. Between the trimmed V and J ends, which lost 3 bases and 5 bases, there was a span of 11 bases. DNA for the CDR3: TGTGCCAGTAGTATCAGCCAACCGTATCAGCCCCAGCATTTT. Protein product: CASSISQPYQPQHF.

The J gene is TRBJ1-4, the V gene TRBV14; D remains ambiguous. Germline CDR1 is SGHDN and CDR2 is FVKESK. The CDR3 is 16 residues long. Trimming removed 0 bases at V and 4 bases at J, with 12 bases between. In DNA form, the CDR3 reads TGTGCCAGCAGCCAAGATCGGGCAGACGTTAATGAAAAACTGTTTTTT. Translating gives CASSQDRADVNEKLFF.

This clone showed up just a few times. This rearrangement joins TRBV27 to TRBJ2-7; 9 bases match TRBD1. The junction had 6 bases not matched to a gene; V was cut back by 3 bases and J by 6 bases. The CDR3 loop spans 14 amino acids. CDR1 is MNHEY and CDR2 is SMNVEV in the germline V gene (reference sequence). In DNA form, the CDR3 reads TGTGCCAGCAGTTTTACAGGGGGCGAGACCGAGCAGTACTTC. As protein: CASSFTGGETEQYF.

The chain has TRBV6-1 and TRBJ1-6; D is unclear. The CDR3 runs 16 residues. The germline V and J ends were trimmed by 4 bases and 0 bases, with 10 bases remaining between them. Germline V gene data show CDR1 as MNHNS and CDR2 as SASEGT. Here the CDR3 DNA reads TGTGCCAGCAGTGCAAAACCGAGCTCCTATAATTCACCCCTCCACTTT. The encoded protein is CASSAKPSSYNSPLHF.